This T cell receptor beta chain is from a study of T cells in Graves' hyperthyroidism and ophthalmopathy. Whole-study results and caveats: Clonotypes that were expanded in thyroid above 0.001 mostly appeared in blood too.

The CDR3 totals 14 residues. Per the germline V gene, CDR1 is SGHTA and CDR2 is FQGNSA. Trimming at V came to 5 bases and at J to 7 bases, leaving 5 bases not matched to a gene. Concerning this clonotype itself: Its target is unknown.

No ophthalmopathy progression within 18 months constituted stable Graves' hyperthyroidism. Diagnosis of hyperthyroidism was new in patients aged 18 to 65, and its duration was under 2 months. The PBMCs had their origin in 8.5 to 10 ml of fresh peripheral blood. The CDR3 regions of TCR beta were amplified from RNA transcripts. Using the HTBI primer set, a first-round RT-PCR was run on the TCR CDR3. In TCRdb, the multiplex PCR reads were re-called with MiXCR into one record per CDR3 protein. This table holds roughly 700,000 distinct CDR3 sequences, just over 35% found once. The chain combines TRBV7-2 with TRBJ1-4; 9 bases agree with TRBD1. This TCR derives from a woman between 40 and 55 years old with Graves' hyperthyroidism. The source material was blood. The CDR3 region is CASSAQGAVEKLFF. CDR3 DNA sequence: TGTGCCAGCAGCGCACAGGGGGCGGTTGAAAAACTGTTTTTT.